The 30 T cell receptor beta chains below were found in one sample sequenced in a study of blood T cell repertoires in COVID-19. The protocol was immunoSEQ multiplex PCR, while the TCRdb copy is restricted to in-frame clones and leaves out a portion. The top ten clones hold around 2.1% of a sample with approximately 93,000 clones, 88% of them seen once. The sample was peripheral blood. Receptors were obtained from a man in his fifties or sixties with COVID-19, enrolled during active disease.

V gene TRBV6-5 combines with J gene TRBJ1-4, with D perhaps matching TRBD1 (6 bases). This CDR3 spans 14 amino acids. Deletions cut 4 bases from V and 3 bases from J, with 9 bases between. Germline CDR1 and CDR2: MNHEY and SVGAGI. The CDR3 bases are TGTGCCAGCAGTTTCAGGGGCTCTAATGAAAAACTGTTTTTT. This codes for CASSFRGSNEKLFF.

This CDR3 is CASSDLQGDSPLHF. DNA for the CDR3: TGTGCCAGCTCCGATCTCCAAGGGGATTCACCCCTCCACTTT. The V gene is TRBV18, the J gene TRBJ1-6, with D possibly TRBD1 on 5 matching bases. This CDR3 region has 14 residues. Looked up from germline, CDR1 is KGHSH and CDR2 is LQKENI. V was cut by 6 bases and J by 8 bases, with 14 bases left in between.

This rearrangement joins TRBV18 to TRBJ2-1, with unresolved D. V was pared by 4 bases and J by 0 bases, with 7 bases between. The germline V gene has CDR1 KGHSH and CDR2 LQKENI. The length of the CDR3 is 14 residues. In DNA, the CDR3 is TGTGCCAGCTCACAGATCAGCTCCTACAATGAGCAGTTCTTC. It is translated as CASSQISSYNEQFF.

The V and J genes are TRBV6-6 and TRBJ2-1, with 10 bases that match TRBD2. Germline values: CDR1 MNHNY, CDR2 SVGAGI (reference sequence). V lost 2 bases to trimming and J lost 2 bases; unmatched junction nucleotides: 3. This CDR3 is built from 16 residues. The CDR3 bases are TGTGCCAGCAGTTACGCTCTAGCGGGGGCCTACAATGAGCAGTTCTTC. Its protein is CASSYALAGAYNEQFF.

The V call is TRBV10-3, the J call TRBJ1-2; 7 nucleotides agree with TRBD1. The trim removed 4 bases at V and 2 bases at J, leaving 7 bases unmatched. This CDR3 is 15 amino acids long. In germline, CDR1 is ENHRY, CDR2 SYGVKD. CDR3 sequence: CAISGRQGANYGYTF. Written as DNA, the CDR3 is TGTGCCATCAGTGGGCGACAGGGCGCGAACTATGGCTACACCTTC.

This rearrangement joins TRBV7-2 to TRBJ1-3; D gene uncertain. Germline values: CDR1 SGHTA, CDR2 FQGNSA. This CDR3 is built from 16 residues. Trimming took 0 bases from V and 0 from J, leaving 9 bases between them. CDR3 in amino acids: CASSLAPVISGNTIYF. CDR3 coding DNA: TGTGCCAGCAGCTTAGCCCCGGTGATCTCTGGAAACACCATATATTTT. The full variable domain, in which reference TRBV7-2 and TRBJ1-3 provide the parts outside the CDR3, is GAGVSQSPSNKVTEKGKDVELRCDPISGHTALYWYRQSLGQGLEFLIYFQGNSAPDKSGLPSDRFSAERTGGSVSTLTIQRTQQEDSAVYLCASSLAPVISGNTIYFGEGSWLTVV.

In its sample, this clone was seen a few times. The CDR3 DNA reads TGTGCCAGCAGCTTAGTCGGGGGTAGCTCCTACGAGCAGTACTTC. Translating gives CASSLVGGSSYEQYF. This chain links TRBV7-2 with TRBJ2-7; D might be TRBD2 (6 bases). Germline CDR1 is SGHTA and CDR2 is FQGNSA. Trimming shortened V by 1 base and J by 0 bases, and 10 bases separated the two germline ends. CDR3 size: 15 residues.

The chain links TRBV6-6 to TRBJ1-1; D is uncertain. With 0 bases removed from V and 7 bases from J, the gap between germline ends came to 9 bases. CDR3 length: 13 amino acids. Germline CDR1 is MNHNY and CDR2 is SVGAGI (reference sequence). CDR3 nucleotides: TGTGCCAGCAGTTACTCCAGTCGGGGTGAAGCTTTCTTT. This codes for CASSYSSRGEAFF.

J is TRBJ1-3 and V is TRBV9; maybe TRBD1 (6 bases). Germline loops: CDR1 SGDLS, CDR2 YYNGEE. The length of the CDR3 is 14 residues. V was shortened by 5 bases and J by 0 bases, with 9 bases between the two germline ends. CDR3 bases: TGTGCCAGCAGTCAGGGGTTCTCTGGAAACACCATATATTTT. Translated: CASSQGFSGNTIYF.

The chain uses TRBV2 and TRBJ2-5; D possibly corresponds to TRBD1 (6 bases). V was cut by 8 bases and J by 9 bases, with 22 bases left in between. The CDR3 is 14 amino acids. Germline-derived CDR1 and CDR2 are SNHLY and FYNNEI. CDR3 coding DNA: TGTGCCAGCGGCCTAGGACAGCCATCTGGGGCCCAGTACTTC. This gives the protein CASGLGQPSGAQYF.

The CDR3 reads CASSLGKGGRGTDTQYF. CDR3 sequence (DNA): TGTGCCAGCAGCTTAGGCAAGGGGGGGCGGGGCACAGATACGCAGTATTTT. The V call is TRBV5-4, the J call TRBJ2-3; D perhaps matches TRBD2 (7 bases). The V end was cut by 2 bases, the J end by 1 base, with 17 bases between. This CDR3 has 17 amino acids. Per the germline V gene, CDR1 is SGHNT and CDR2 is YYREEE (reference sequence). Using reference TRBV5-4 and TRBJ2-3 for the parts outside the CDR3, the full variable domain is ETGVTQSPTHLIKTRGQQVTLRCSSQSGHNTVSWYQQALGQGPQFIFQYYREEENGRGNFPPRFSGLQFPNYSSELNVNALELDDSALYLCASSLGKGGRGTDTQYFGPGTRLTVL.

The chain recombines TRBV7-9 with TRBJ1-4; D unresolved. The CDR3 length is 14 residues. Germline V gives CDR1 SEHNR, CDR2 FQNEAQ (reference sequence). Between the trimmed V and J ends, which lost 4 bases and 5 bases, there was a span of 11 bases. CDR3 residues: CASSYSAANEKLFF. The CDR3 DNA reads TGTGCCAGCAGCTATAGCGCCGCAAATGAAAAACTGTTTTTT.

The V gene is TRBV7-2, the J gene TRBJ1-1; weak D call: TRBD1 (5 bases). V dropped 5 bases and J dropped 8 bases, with 12 bases sitting between them. Germline V gene sequence: CDR1 SGHTA, CDR2 FQGNSA. The CDR3 length is 12 residues. The CDR3 loop is CASSPRQREAFF. CDR3 sequence (DNA): TGTGCCAGCAGCCCCCGACAGAGAGAAGCTTTCTTT.

The chain joins TRBV28 to TRBJ1-5; D gene ambiguous. The CDR3 has 17 amino acids. V lost 2 bases and J 4 bases, leaving 18 bases between the germline ends. Germline values: CDR1 MDHEN, CDR2 SYDVKM. CDR3 sequence reads: CASSLPEVVFQNQPQHF. CDR3 coding DNA: TGTGCCAGCAGTTTACCCGAGGTTGTGTTCCAGAATCAGCCCCAGCATTTT.

The rearrangement joins TRBV5-6 to TRBJ1-1; a weak D match, TRBD1 (5 bases). The V gene lost 4 bases and the J gene lost 0 bases, with 16 bases spanning the gap. The CDR3 has 16 amino acids. The germline V gene has CDR1 SGHDT and CDR2 YYEEEE. In DNA, the CDR3 is TGTGCCAGCAGCAACCGGGACTTCGGGCTGAACACTGAAGCTTTCTTT. Translated, it gives CASSNRDFGLNTEAFF.

J is TRBJ1-1 and V is TRBV5-1; no firm D call. Germline loops: CDR1 SGHRS, CDR2 YFSETQ. V lost 3 bases and J lost 4, with 13 bases in between. CDR3 length: 14 residues. The CDR3 reads CASSSQGGVTEAFF. CDR3 DNA sequence: TGCGCCAGCAGCTCACAAGGCGGGGTCACTGAAGCTTTCTTT.

This sequence joins TRBV4-1 and TRBJ2-5; 8 positions agree with TRBD1. CDR1 MGHRA and CDR2 YSYEKL come from the germline V gene. The CDR3 has 16 residues. V lost 4 bases, J lost 4 bases, and 11 bases stayed unmatched. CDR3 sequence: CASSPRQGRPIETQYF. CDR3 nucleotides: TGCGCCAGCAGCCCGCGACAGGGGCGCCCAATAGAGACCCAGTACTTC.

This sequence joins TRBV27 and TRBJ1-1; the D is unclear. Germline V gene data show CDR1 as MNHEY and CDR2 as SMNVEV (reference sequence). V was pared by 3 bases and J by 6 bases, with 14 bases between. The CDR3 length is 14 residues. The CDR3 DNA reads TGTGCCAGCAGTTTTCGGCAGGATGCCCCTGAAGCTTTCTTT. Translation gives CASSFRQDAPEAFF.

The V call is TRBV29-1, the J call TRBJ1-5; 9 bases map to TRBD1. This CDR3 is 13 amino acids long. V shed 7 bases, J shed 2 bases, and the junction held 3 bases outside the gene matches. Per the germline V gene, CDR1 is SQVTM and CDR2 is ANQGSEA. In DNA, the CDR3 is TGCAGCGCCAGGACAGGGGGCAATCAGCCCCAGCATTTT. This encodes CSARTGGNQPQHF.

This clone is a singleton in its sample. The V and J genes are TRBV15 and TRBJ1-1; no clear D gene. From germline, CDR1 is LNHNV and CDR2 YYDKDF (reference sequence). Between the trimmed V and J ends, which lost 1 base and 4 bases, there was a span of 10 bases. CDR3 length: 14 residues. The CDR3: CATSRAGKSTEAFF. In nucleotides, the CDR3 is TGTGCCACCAGCAGAGCGGGGAAAAGCACTGAAGCTTTCTTT.

The genes are TRBV30 and TRBJ1-2, with TRBD1 as a possible D gene (5 bases). CDR3 length: 15 residues. CDR1 is GTSNPN and CDR2 is SVGIG in the germline V gene (reference sequence). Deletions cut 2 bases from V and 0 bases from J, with 13 bases between. This CDR3 reads CAWSPGGSTNYGYTF. The CDR3 DNA reads as TGTGCCTGGAGTCCGGGGGGTAGTACTAACTATGGCTACACCTTC.

This chain uses TRBV5-1 with TRBJ2-5, with 7 bases identical to TRBD2. The length of the CDR3 is 15 residues. V lost 2 bases, J lost 0 bases, and 4 bases stayed unmatched. Per the germline V gene, CDR1 is SGHRS and CDR2 is YFSETQ. The CDR3 coding sequence is TGCGCCAGCAGCTTCGGGGGGACCCACCAAGAGACCCAGTACTTC. This sequence encodes CASSFGGTHQETQYF.

The V gene is TRBV29-1, the J gene TRBJ1-1, with D uncertain. The CDR3 is made up of 12 amino acids. Germline CDR1 reads SQVTM; CDR2 reads ANQGSEA. The V end was cut by 4 bases, the J end by 8 bases, with 14 bases between. The DNA for the CDR3 is TGCAGCGTTGCGGGGTCGACGGCCGAAGCTTTCTTT. Its protein product is CSVAGSTAEAFF.

The chain couples TRBV4-3 to TRBJ2-1; 11 nucleotides align to TRBD2. V shed 1 base, J shed 9 bases, and the junction held 17 bases outside the gene matches. The CDR3 runs 19 residues. CDR1 and CDR2 from the germline V gene are LGHNA and YSLEER. DNA for the CDR3: TGCGCCAGCAGCCAAGTGGGGCTAGCGGGGGGATATGCCCGGGGTGAGCAGTTCTTC. It encodes CASSQVGLAGGYARGEQFF.

With regard to this clone: At the DNA level, this CDR3 is encoded by other sequences in the same sample as well. The rearrangement joins TRBV5-1 to TRBJ1-4; 7 nucleotides align to TRBD1. This CDR3 contains 15 residues. CDR1 SGHRS and CDR2 YFSETQ come from the germline V gene. The J segment lost 4 bases and the V segment lost 0 bases, leaving 3 bases of the junction unmatched. CDR3 protein: CASSLGDRVNEKLFF. The CDR3 bases are TGCGCCAGCAGCTTGGGAGACAGGGTTAATGAAAAACTGTTTTTT.

This chain joins TRBV27 and TRBJ1-2, with TRBD1 matching over 10 bases. V lost 5 bases, J lost 8 bases, and 5 bases stayed unmatched. The germline V gene encodes CDR1 MNHEY and CDR2 SMNVEV (reference sequence). This CDR3 is 13 amino acids long. CDR3 protein: CASSRDRGAGYTF. Written as DNA, the CDR3 is TGTGCCAGCAGTCGGGACAGGGGAGCAGGCTACACCTTC.

This rearrangement joins TRBV29-1 to TRBJ1-5, with a weak D call TRBD1 (6 bases). The V and J ends lost 2 bases and 4 bases respectively, with 9 bases between them. The CDR3 loop spans 13 amino acids. Germline V gene sequence: CDR1 SQVTM, CDR2 ANQGSEA. The CDR3 loop is CSVEWGPNQPQHF. The CDR3 region has the DNA TGCAGCGTTGAATGGGGGCCTAATCAGCCCCAGCATTTT.

The chain employs TRBV7-8 and TRBJ1-3; D gene unclear. Germline V CDR1 and CDR2: SGHVS, FQNEAQ. This CDR3 comprises 16 residues. Trimming took off 5 bases at V and 3 bases at J, with 17 bases between the two ends. The DNA of the CDR3 is TGTGCCAGCAGCCCCTCCCCAGGCACTAGTGGAAACACCATATATTTT. It yields the protein CASSPSPGTSGNTIYF.

The chain combines TRBV28 with TRBJ2-6; possibly TRBD1 for D (6 bases). The CDR3 contains 13 residues. CDR1 and CDR2 (germline): MDHEN, SYDVKM. The germline V and J ends were trimmed by 10 bases and 1 base, with 8 bases remaining between them. The CDR3 DNA follows: TGTGCCACAGACAGGTCTGGGGCCAACGTCCTGACTTTC. Translation: CATDRSGANVLTF.

Sample share makes this clone medium-sized. Other DNA sequences in the sample encode the same CDR3. The J gene is TRBJ1-1, the V gene TRBV19, with D perhaps TRBD1 (5 bases). The V and J ends lost 3 bases and 2 bases respectively, with 7 bases between them. The CDR3 spans 13 residues. Germline assignment: CDR1 LNHDA and CDR2 SQIVND (reference sequence). The chain's CDR3 is CASSMGRNTEAFF. CDR3 sequence (DNA): TGTGCCAGTAGTATGGGGCGAAACACTGAAGCTTTCTTT. Supplemented by reference TRBV19 and TRBJ1-1, the full variable domain reads DGGITQSPKYLFRKEGQNVTLSCEQNLNHDAMYWYRQDPGQGLRLIYYSQIVNDFQKGDIAEGYSVSREKKESFPLTVTSAQKNPTAFYLCASSMGRNTEAFFGQGTRLTVV.